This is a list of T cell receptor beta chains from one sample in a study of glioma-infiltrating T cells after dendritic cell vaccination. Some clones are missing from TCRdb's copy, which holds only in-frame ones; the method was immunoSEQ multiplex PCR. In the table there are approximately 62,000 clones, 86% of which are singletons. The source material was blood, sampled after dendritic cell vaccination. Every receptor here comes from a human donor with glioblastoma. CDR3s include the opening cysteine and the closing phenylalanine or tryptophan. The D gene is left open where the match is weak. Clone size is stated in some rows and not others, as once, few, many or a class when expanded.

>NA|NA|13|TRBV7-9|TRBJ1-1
TGTGCCAGCAGCTCCACACGGAACACTGAAGCTTTCTTT
CASSSTRNTEAFF
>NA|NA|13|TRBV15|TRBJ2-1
TGTGCCACCACGAGCGTCAGACAGAATGAGCAGTTCTTC
CATTSVRQNEQFF
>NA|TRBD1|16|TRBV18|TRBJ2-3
TGTGCCAGCTCACCAGGACAGGAGCTGAGCACAGATACGCAGTATTTT
CASSPGQELSTDTQYF
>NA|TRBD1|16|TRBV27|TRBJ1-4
TGTGCCAGCAGCCACAGGGGGTTTCGAGGTAATGAAAAACTGTTTTTT
CASSHRGFRGNEKLFF
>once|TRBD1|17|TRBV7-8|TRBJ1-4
TGTGCCAGCAGCAAGCACCCCCGGGGACAGAACAATGAAAAACTGTTTTTT
CASSKHPRGQNNEKLFF
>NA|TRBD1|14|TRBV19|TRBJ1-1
TGTGCCAGTAGGTACAGGGGAGAGAACACTGAAGCTTTCTTT
CASRYRGENTEAFF
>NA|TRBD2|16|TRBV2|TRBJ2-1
TGTGCCAGCAGTGAAGCGAGCGGGGGCCTCTACAATGAGCAGTTCTTC
CASSEASGGLYNEQFF
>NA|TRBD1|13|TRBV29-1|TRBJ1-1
TGCAGCGCTAGACAGGGATCGAACACTGAAGCTTTCTTT
CSARQGSNTEAFF
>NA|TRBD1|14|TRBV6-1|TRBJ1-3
TGTGCCAGCAGCAGGACAGGCTCTGGAAACACCATATATTTT
CASSRTGSGNTIYF
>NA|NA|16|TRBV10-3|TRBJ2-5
TGTGCCATCAGTACCCCACGGGCGGGGGCCCAAGAGACCCAGTACTTC
CAISTPRAGAQETQYF
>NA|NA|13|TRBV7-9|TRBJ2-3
TGTGCCAGCAGCTTCGGAGGAGAAGATACGCAGTATTTT
CASSFGGEDTQYF
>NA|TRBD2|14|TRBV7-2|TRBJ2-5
TGTGCCAGCAGCTTAGGCGGGGGAGGGGAGACCCAGTACTTC
CASSLGGGGETQYF
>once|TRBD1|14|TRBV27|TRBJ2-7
TGTGCCAGCAGGGACCGGGACAGGGGCTACGAGCAGTACTTC
CASRDRDRGYEQYF